The 19 T cell receptor beta chains below come from one sample, sequenced in a study of blood T cell repertoires in COVID-19. Sequenced by immunoSEQ multiplex PCR; TCRdb stores in-frame clones only, minus some. The sample holds about 360,000 clones, 81% seen once. Material: peripheral blood. The source of these receptors is a human donor with acute or convalescent COVID-19. The donor label of this sample is uncertain.

J is TRBJ2-4 and V is TRBV28, with 8 positions matching TRBD2. This CDR3 has 15 amino acids. The V and J ends lost 4 bases and 3 bases, in that order; junction bases with no gene match: 5. Germline-derived CDR1 and CDR2 are MDHEN and SYDVKM. This CDR3 is CASSSGGSVKNIQYF. CDR3 bases: TGTGCCAGCAGTTCGGGGGGGTCGGTCAAAAACATTCAGTACTTC.

The rearrangement joins TRBV5-6 to TRBJ1-1; D remains ambiguous. Per germline, CDR1 SGHDT and CDR2 YYEEEE. The CDR3 runs to 12 residues. The V end lost 4 bases, the J end lost 3 bases, and 7 bases lay between the germline ends. CDR3 sequence: CASSNSYTEAFF. DNA of the CDR3: TGTGCCAGCAGCAACAGCTACACTGAAGCTTTCTTT.

This clone has a handful of counts. CDR3 in amino acids: CASSQGLRQPQHF. The CDR3 nucleotides read TGTGCCAGCAGCCAGGGTTTGCGGCAGCCCCAGCATTTT. This chain connects TRBV3-1 (or the pseudogene TRBV3-2) to TRBJ1-5, with D unclear. The CDR3 loop spans 13 amino acids. In germline, CDR1 is LGHDT, CDR2 YNNKEL (reference sequence). V lost 3 bases and J 7 bases, leaving 10 bases between the germline ends.

The chain is built from TRBV11-2 and TRBJ2-5, with 7 bases that match TRBD2. Germline V CDR1 and CDR2: SGHAT, FQNNGV. The CDR3 is 14 amino acids. The V gene end was trimmed by 2 bases and the J gene end by 3 bases; junction bases not matched to a gene: 3. CDR3 residues: CASSLTSEKETQYF. Here the CDR3 DNA reads TGTGCCAGCAGCTTAACTAGCGAAAAAGAGACCCAGTACTTC.

The chain couples TRBV18 to TRBJ2-1; 7 bases agree with TRBD1. The CDR3 totals 13 residues. Germline CDR1 reads KGHSH; CDR2 reads LQKENI. The J segment lost 8 bases and the V segment lost 3 bases, leaving 4 bases of the junction unmatched. The DNA of the CDR3 is TGTGCCAGCTCACCCCGGACAGGCCATGAGCAGTTCTTC. This translates into CASSPRTGHEQFF.

The chain couples TRBV28 to TRBJ1-2; 11 bases agree with TRBD1. Germline lookup yields CDR1 MDHEN and CDR2 SYDVKM. V lost 5 bases and J lost 5; bases outside the gene matches: 7. The CDR3 extends over 15 amino acids. The CDR3 coding sequence is TGTGCCAGCAGTCCTTCCGGGACAGGGGGTTATGGCTACACCTTC. Its protein product is CASSPSGTGGYGYTF.

The rearrangement links TRBV4-1 to TRBJ2-1; D possibly corresponds to TRBD1 (7 bases). CDR1 is MGHRA, CDR2 YSYEKL, per germline. CDR3 length: 14 amino acids. Trimming removed 4 bases at V and 10 bases at J, with 17 bases between. The CDR3 spells CASSLMEGAGEQFF. The CDR3 coding sequence is TGCGCCAGCAGCCTCATGGAGGGGGCGGGGGAGCAGTTCTTC.

This chain links TRBV14 with TRBJ1-2; D ambiguous. The V end was cut by 3 bases, the J end by 5 bases, with 10 bases between. This CDR3 is built from 13 residues. From germline, CDR1 is SGHDN and CDR2 FVKESK. The CDR3 sequence is CASSHGRSYGYTF. The CDR3 coding sequence is TGTGCCAGCAGCCATGGGAGGTCATATGGCTACACCTTC.

The V and J genes are TRBV6-5 and TRBJ2-1; 13 bases are a match to TRBD2. This CDR3 is built from 15 residues. J gave up 8 bases and V 4 bases, and 5 bases lay outside the gene matches. CDR1 and CDR2 from the germline V gene are MNHEY and SVGAGI. CDR3 protein: CASSFGLAGVDEQFF. The CDR3, as DNA: TGTGCCAGCAGTTTCGGACTAGCGGGAGTGGATGAGCAGTTCTTC.

This chain links TRBV4-2 with TRBJ1-3; TRBD1 might be the D (5 bases). Trimming took off 0 bases at V and 2 bases at J, with 8 bases between the two ends. Germline V gives CDR1 LGHNA, CDR2 YNFKEQ. CDR3 length: 15 amino acids. CDR3 in amino acids: CASSQEGGTGNTIYF. DNA for the CDR3: TGTGCCAGCAGCCAAGAGGGGGGGACTGGAAACACCATATATTTT.

The chain carries TRBV7-6 and TRBJ1-6; tentative D call: TRBD1 (6 bases). The CDR3 runs to 16 residues. V lost 1 base and J 7 bases, leaving 14 bases between the germline ends. Germline-derived CDR1 and CDR2 are SGHVS and FNYEAQ. CDR3 amino acids: CASSLEVAGENSPLHF. CDR3 DNA sequence: TGTGCCAGCAGCTTAGAGGTGGCAGGGGAGAATTCACCCCTCCACTTT.

This clone has only one observation. The rearrangement links TRBV5-6 to TRBJ2-7, with 7 positions matching TRBD1. Germline lookup yields CDR1 SGHDT and CDR2 YYEEEE. Unmatched junction bases numbered 10, after V lost 0 bases and J lost 7 bases. The CDR3 sequence is 15 residues long. The CDR3 bases are TGTGCCAGCAGCTTGGGTAACAGGGGCACGGGAGAGCAGTACTTC. It is translated as CASSLGNRGTGEQYF.

This chain uses TRBV6-5 with TRBJ2-2, with 8 bases matching TRBD1. The germline V gene has CDR1 MNHEY and CDR2 SVGAGI. V gave up 8 bases and J gave up 7 bases; unmatched junction bases: 6. The CDR3 totals 13 residues. CDR3 loop: CASRTGRSGELFF. The CDR3 DNA reads TGTGCCAGCCGGACAGGGAGGAGCGGGGAGCTGTTTTTT.

This clone appeared a single time. This rearrangement joins TRBV7-9 to TRBJ1-3; D uncertain. The CDR3 sequence is 16 residues long. With 4 bases removed from V and 0 bases from J, the gap between germline ends came to 13 bases. Germline CDR1 reads SEHNR; CDR2 reads FQNEAQ (reference sequence). The CDR3: CASSSGLENSGNTIYF. The CDR3 DNA sequence: TGTGCCAGCAGCTCGGGATTGGAGAACTCTGGAAACACCATATATTTT.

This chain links TRBV18 with TRBJ2-6; 8 nucleotides align to TRBD1. This CDR3 contains 19 residues. Losses at the gene ends were 3 bases for V and 0 bases for J; bases not matched to a gene: 10. Germline assignment: CDR1 KGHSH and CDR2 LQKENI. The CDR3 sequence: CASSPLVDRDPSGANVLTF. In DNA, the CDR3 is TGTGCCAGCTCACCCCTTGTGGACAGGGATCCCTCTGGGGCCAACGTCCTGACTTTC. Full variable domain (missing parts from reference TRBV18 and TRBJ2-6): NAGVMQNPRHLVRRRGQEARLRCSPMKGHSHVYWYRQLPEEGLKFMVYLQKENIIDESGMPKERFSAEFPKEGPSILRIQQVVRGDSAAYFCASSPLVDRDPSGANVLTFGAGSRLTVL.

The chain employs TRBV5-1 and TRBJ2-5; 12 bases map to TRBD2. V gave up 3 bases and J gave up 3 bases; unmatched junction bases: 6. The CDR3 consists of 16 residues. Germline CDR1 SGHRS, CDR2 YFSETQ. CDR3 coding DNA: TGCGCCAGCAGCTGGACTAGCGGGACGACAAAAGAGACCCAGTACTTC. This sequence encodes CASSWTSGTTKETQYF.

This rearrangement joins TRBV6-4 to TRBJ2-1; 11 bases fit TRBD2. V was pared by 8 bases and J by 9 bases, with 9 bases of the junction left unmatched. Per germline, CDR1 MRHNA and CDR2 SNTAGT. The CDR3 runs to 14 residues. The CDR3 sequence is CASGTSGSSTEQFF. The DNA for the CDR3 is TGTGCCAGCGGTACTAGCGGGAGTTCGACTGAGCAGTTCTTC.

The V gene is TRBV7-9, the J gene TRBJ2-4, with 16 bases lining up with TRBD2. CDR1 and CDR2 from the germline V gene are SEHNR and FQNEAQ (reference sequence). V was clipped by 11 bases and J by 8 bases; unmatched bases: 6. CDR3 length equals 14 residues. The CDR3 nucleotides read TGTGCCTCCGGGACTAGCGGGGGGGCGGACATTCAGTACTTC. As protein: CASGTSGGADIQYF.

V is TRBV5-1 and J is TRBJ1-4, with 12 positions matching TRBD1. The germline CDR1 and CDR2 sequences are SGHRS and YFSETQ. The V and J ends lost 4 bases and 7 bases, in that order; junction bases with no gene match: 8. The CDR3 is 16 residues long. In DNA form, the CDR3 reads TGCGCCAGCAGCAGAGGGACAGGGGGCGGTGGTGAAAAACTGTTTTTT. Amino acid sequence: CASSRGTGGGGEKLFF.